The present T cell receptor (beta chain) was sequenced within a study of blood T cell repertoires in COVID-19. In the study overall: The United States, Italy and Spain supplied acute and convalescent COVID-19 samples. PBMCs, B-cell-depleted T cells, or T cells were the source of the cDNA or gDNA that made up the material.

Study processing details: It was from reference gene primer amplification that nucleated cell counts were estimated. TCRdb's table, derived via immunoSEQ multiplex PCR, lists solely in-frame clones and lacks some. V and J calls plus clone size are reproduced from that table; the DNA served to infer D and trimming. This sample yields about 47,000 clones, of which 88% are seen a single time; about 2.9% belongs to the top ten. The germline V and J ends were trimmed by 6 bases and 4 bases, with 16 bases remaining between them. Germline loops: CDR1 SGHTA, CDR2 FQGNSA. The CDR3 contains 14 residues. The gene calls are TRBV7-2 and TRBJ2-7; a possible D gene is TRBD1 (6 bases). This clonotype was sampled from a man aged 45-60 years with active COVID-19. The source material was peripheral blood. The CDR3 reads CASSHTGNWYEQYF. DNA for the CDR3: TGTGCCAGCAGTCATACAGGGAATTGGTACGAGCAGTACTTC.